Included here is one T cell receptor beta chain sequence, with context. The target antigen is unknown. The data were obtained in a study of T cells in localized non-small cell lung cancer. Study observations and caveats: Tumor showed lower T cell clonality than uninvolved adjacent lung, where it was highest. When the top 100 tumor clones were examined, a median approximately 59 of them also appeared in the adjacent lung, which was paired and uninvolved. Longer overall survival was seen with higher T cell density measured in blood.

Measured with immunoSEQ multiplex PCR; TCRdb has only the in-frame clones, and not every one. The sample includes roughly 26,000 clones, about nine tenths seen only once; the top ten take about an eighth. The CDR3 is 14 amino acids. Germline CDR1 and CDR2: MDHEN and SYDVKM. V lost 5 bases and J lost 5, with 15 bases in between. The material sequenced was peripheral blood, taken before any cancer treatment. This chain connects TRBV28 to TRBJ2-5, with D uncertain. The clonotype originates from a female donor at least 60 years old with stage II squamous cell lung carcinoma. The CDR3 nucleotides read TGTGCCAGCAGTAACAGACGGCCGCGGGAGACCCAGTACTTC. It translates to CASSNRRPRETQYF.